This T cell receptor (beta chain) was sequenced in a study of OX40 agonist ivuxolimab in advanced cancers. Notes on the study in general: The expanded peripheral T cells' antigen specificity was not determined.

The CDR3 is made up of 15 amino acids. Germline V gene lookup returns CDR1 SGHTA and CDR2 FQGTGA. V lost 5 bases, J lost 2 bases, and 12 bases lay in between. Drawing of blood for sampling happened at baseline, at cycle 4 day 1, and at cycle 7 day 1. Here immunoSEQ multiplex PCR was the method, and the copy in TCRdb shows in-frame clones only, minus some. The repertoire includes roughly 71,000 clones, 84% of them detected once, and less than 0.9% sits in the top ten. This clone was detected ten times or more. The antigen remains unidentified. The starting material was CD4+ or CD8+ T cells sorted from blood, obtained in a trial of the OX40 agonist ivuxolimab. The origin of this receptor is an adult with an advanced solid tumor such as melanoma, head and neck, liver or kidney cancer. This rearrangement joins TRBV7-3 to TRBJ2-2, with D possibly being TRBD1 (6 bases). For the CDR3, the DNA is TGTGCCAGCAGCGTACAGGGTTCAAACACCGGGGAGCTGTTTTTT. Translating it yields CASSVQGSNTGELFF.